This section outlines one TCR beta chain sequence together with its context. In the original analysis: Nucleated cell number was recorded as an estimate derived from reference gene primer amplification. The repertoire was sequenced with immunoSEQ multiplex PCR; TCRdb's copy has only in-frame clones and lacks some. V and J calls and clone size are those listed in that table; D and trimming were worked out from the DNA. The sample lists roughly 480,000 clones, about 88% occurring once. The CDR3 totals 17 residues. Deletions cut 1 base from V and 2 bases from J, with 16 bases between. Per germline, CDR1 MGHRA and CDR2 YSYEKL. Seattle's cohort entered during active infection and was followed longitudinally. The data originate from a study of blood T cell repertoires in COVID-19. Study-wide context: Some COVID-19 samples were acute and others convalescent; all came from the United States, Italy and Spain. PBMCs, B-cell-depleted T cells, or T cells provided the cDNA or gDNA that made up the material.

This TCR was sampled from a man younger than 30 with COVID-19, enrolled during active disease. The V call is TRBV4-1, the J call TRBJ2-3, with a tentative D call TRBD2 (7 bases). The source material was peripheral blood. The CDR3 DNA reads TGCGCCAGCAGCCAAGTCCTGCGGCGGGGGCTCACAGATACGCAGTATTTT. Residues: CASSQVLRRGLTDTQYF.